Each of the 15 T cell receptor beta chains below was sequenced from the same sample in a study of CD8+CD57+ T cells in acquired aplastic anemia. TCR beta VDJ combinations and CDR3 sequences were profiled from genomic DNA. In TCRdb, the reads were re-called with MiXCR into one record per CDR3 protein. Counted here are roughly 180,000 distinct CDR3 sequences, 40% to 50% occurring once; the ten biggest clones make up around 2.9%. Sample: sorted CD4+, CD8+, or CD8+CD57+ T cells (not recorded which) from PBMCs. All receptors derive from a human donor in good health.

Ten or more counts support this clonotype. The chain carries TRBV6-5 and TRBJ2-7, with 7 positions matching TRBD1. In germline, CDR1 is MNHEY, CDR2 SVGAGI. V was pared by 2 bases and J by 0 bases, with 7 bases of the junction left unmatched. This CDR3 is built from 16 residues. The CDR3: CASSYGATGYSYEQYF. Written as DNA, the CDR3 is TGTGCCAGCAGTTACGGCGCGACAGGGTACTCCTACGAGCAGTACTTC.

The V and J genes are TRBV5-1 and TRBJ2-7; 7 nucleotides agree with TRBD2. Per the germline V gene, CDR1 is SGHRS and CDR2 is YFSETQ. The J segment lost 1 base and the V segment lost 0 bases, leaving 13 bases of the junction unmatched. This CDR3 spans 18 amino acids. Written as DNA, the CDR3 is TGCGCCAGCAGCTTGGGCGGGGGATTAGGCAGGGCTTCCTACGAGCAGTACTTC. Its translation: CASSLGGGLGRASYEQYF.

This clonotype was counted many times. Compared with germline, one end of the junction differs, possibly owing to a read error. The chain is built from TRBV6-1 and TRBJ2-3, with D hard to call. The CDR3 consists of 13 residues. Per germline, CDR1 MNHNS and CDR2 SASEGT. The CDR3 here is CASREALTDTQYF. CDR3 DNA: TGTGCCAGCAGGGAAGCTCTCACAGATACGCAGTATTTT.

About this clonotype: This could be a read error, since a much larger clone is one nucleotide away. This rearrangement joins TRBV6-1 to TRBJ2-1, with 7 bases matching TRBD2. CDR1 is MNHNS and CDR2 is SASEGT in the germline V gene. The CDR3 runs 12 residues. The CDR3 region is CASSLTSHEQLF. CDR3 in DNA: TGTGCCAGCAGTCTGACTAGCCATGAGCAGCTCTTC.

This clonotype was counted ten times or more. The chain recombines TRBV19 with TRBJ2-5; TRBD2 aligns across 8 bases. The CDR3 spans 15 residues. Germline CDR1 and CDR2: LNHDA and SQIVND (reference sequence). Losses at the gene ends were 5 bases for V and 1 base for J; bases not matched to a gene: 6. The CDR3 sequence is CASSREGTSQETQYF. The DNA for the CDR3 is TGTGCCAGTAGTCGCGAAGGGACTAGCCAAGAGACCCAGTACTTC. Full variable domain (missing parts from reference TRBV19 and TRBJ2-5): DGGITQSPKYLFRKEGQNVTLSCEQNLNHDAMYWYRQDPGQGLRLIYYSQIVNDFQKGDIAEGYSVSREKKESFPLTVTSAQKNPTAFYLCASSREGTSQETQYFGPGTRLLVL.

This clonotype was recorded a few times. V and J are TRBV6-1 and TRBJ2-2, with D maybe TRBD2 (6 bases). Per germline, CDR1 MNHNS and CDR2 SASEGT. V gave up 6 bases and J gave up 0 bases, with 20 bases separating them. The CDR3 has 18 residues. This chain's CDR3 is CASSPTGVGTSNTGELFF. DNA for the CDR3: TGTGCCAGCAGCCCCACCGGGGTGGGGACTTCGAACACCGGGGAGCTGTTTTTT.

This rearrangement joins TRBV28 to TRBJ2-1; TRBD2 matches at 13 bases. CDR3 length: 16 amino acids. J gave up 7 bases and V 6 bases, and 9 bases lay outside the gene matches. In germline, CDR1 is MDHEN, CDR2 SYDVKM. The chain's CDR3 is CASSLVETSGRNEQFF. CDR3 in DNA: TGTGCCAGCAGCTTGGTAGAGACTAGCGGGAGGAATGAGCAGTTCTTC.

This rearrangement joins TRBV24-1 to TRBJ2-5; TRBD1 aligns across 7 bases. J was trimmed by 5 bases and V by 5 bases; bases with no gene match: 10. This CDR3 is built from 15 residues. From germline, CDR1 is KGHDR and CDR2 SFDVKD. CDR3 sequence reads: CATSGQGTDGETQYF. The CDR3 nucleotides read TGTGCCACCAGTGGCCAAGGGACAGACGGGGAGACCCAGTACTTC.

With regard to this clonotype: A single base separates this from a much larger clone, so it may be a read error. The conserved closing phenylalanine or tryptophan is absent in this CDR3, likely reflecting a read error. V and J are TRBV7-8 and TRBJ1-1, with D possibly TRBD1 on 5 matching bases. This CDR3 is 14 amino acids long. V was clipped by 5 bases and J by 1 base, with 11 bases between them. Looked up from germline, CDR1 is SGHVS and CDR2 is FQNEAQ. The CDR3 nucleotides read TGTGCCAGCAGCGTCTATCAGGGGAACACTGAAGCTTTCTGT. This gives the protein CASSVYQGNTEAFC.

The V gene is TRBV2, the J gene TRBJ1-6, with D maybe TRBD1 (5 bases). The germline V and J ends were trimmed by 6 bases and 4 bases, with 13 bases remaining between them. The CDR3 runs 15 residues. The germline V gene has CDR1 SNHLY and CDR2 FYNNEI. The CDR3 sequence: CASSPWTFYNSPLHF. CDR3 sequence (DNA): TGTGCCAGCAGCCCTTGGACATTTTATAATTCACCCCTCCACTTT. The variable domain in full, with the rest retrieved from reference TRBV2 and TRBJ1-6, is EPEVTQTPSHQVTQMGQEVILRCVPISNHLYFYWYRQILGQKVEFLVSFYNNEISEKSEIFDDQFSVERPDGSNFTLKIRSTKLEDSAMYFCASSPWTFYNSPLHFGNGTRLTVT.

Many counts were recorded for this clonotype. The chain carries TRBV19 and TRBJ2-5; TRBD2 agrees at 8 bases. Per the germline V gene, CDR1 is LNHDA and CDR2 is SQIVND (reference sequence). J was trimmed by 3 bases and V by 5 bases; bases with no gene match: 2. This CDR3 contains 13 residues. The CDR3 DNA is TGTGCCAGTAGTCGGGGACTAGAAGAGACCCAGTACTTC. Translating it yields CASSRGLEETQYF.

This clonotype was counted between two and nine times. The chain employs TRBV25-1 and TRBJ2-3; D ambiguous. This CDR3 has 13 residues. Looked up from germline, CDR1 is MGHDK and CDR2 is SYGVNS. V lost 7 bases and J lost 0, with 8 bases in between. CDR3 region: CASKGGSTDTQYF. The CDR3 DNA is TGTGCCAGCAAAGGCGGCAGCACAGATACGCAGTATTTT.

The CDR3 region has the DNA TGCAGTGCTAATGGACTAGCGGACCACGAGCAGTACTTC. Its translation is CSANGLADHEQYF. This chain connects TRBV20-1 to TRBJ2-7; 10 nucleotides line up with TRBD2. This CDR3 contains 13 residues. V lost 4 bases to trimming and J lost 5 bases; unmatched junction nucleotides: 5. Looked up from germline, CDR1 is DFQATT and CDR2 is SNEGSKA (reference sequence).

This clonotype was recorded many times. The rearrangement joins TRBV7-3 to TRBJ2-3, with 7 bases aligning to TRBD2. J lost 3 bases, V lost 5 bases, and 8 bases had no gene match. The V gene's germline CDR1 is SGHTA and CDR2 FQGTGA. CDR3 length: 15 amino acids. Written as DNA, the CDR3 is TGTGCCAGCAGCCGAGGTGGCGGGAGAACAGATACGCAGTATTTT. The encoded protein is CASSRGGGRTDTQYF.

The chain links TRBV10-3 to TRBJ2-7; D possibly corresponds to TRBD1 (8 bases). The CDR3 covers 13 residues. Germline CDR1 ENHRY, CDR2 SYGVKD. V lost 11 bases, J lost 4 bases, and 18 bases lay in between. As DNA, the CDR3 is TGTGCCGCGTCCGCGGGGGACAGGTACGAGCAGTACTTC. It codes for CAASAGDRYEQYF.